This is a list of T cell receptor beta chains from one sample in a study of glioma-infiltrating T cells. TCRdb used MiXCR to reprocess the multiplex PCR reads, holding one entry per CDR3 protein. Among some 150,000 distinct CDR3 sequences listed, roughly two fifths were seen once. The sequencing input was glioma tissue, nonneoplastic brain tissue, or PBMCs (not recorded which). These receptor sequences come from a human donor with low-grade glioma or glioblastoma, undergoing nonglioma brain surgery, or in good health (not recorded which). Both conserved end residues are part of each CDR3. D genes are given only for firm matches. Rows give clone size only sometimes, using once, few, many, or a class for an expanded clone.

clone size	D gene	V gene	J gene	CDR3 DNA	CDR3 protein
few	.	TRBV11-2	TRBJ2-2	TGTGCCAGCAGCTTAGGTCCCACATCTCCGCTGTTTTTT	CASSLGPTSPLFF
.	.	TRBV11-2	TRBJ2-3	TGTGCCAGCAGCTTAGGAACAGGGTCAAGCACAGATACGCAGTATTTT	CASSLGTGSSTDTQYF
many	.	TRBV10-3	TRBJ1-1	TGTGCCGTTCAGGGCTTGAACACTGAAGCTTTCTTT	CAVQGLNTEAFF
.	TRBD2	TRBV10-3	TRBJ2-5	TGTGCCACCACGACTAGCGGGAGGCAGGAAGAGACCCAGTACTTC	CATTTSGRQEETQYF
.	.	TRBV6-1	TRBJ2-5	TGTTCCAGCAGAAAGAGCCCAAACCAAGAGACCCAGTACTTC	CSSRKSPNQETQYF
.	TRBD1	TRBV15	TRBJ2-5	TGTGCCACCAGAAGAGATCAAGGGGGACAGAGGACCCAGTACTTC	CATRRDQGGQRTQYF
.	TRBD1	TRBV19	TRBJ1-5	TGTGCCAGTAAGGAGACAGGGTCGAGTCAGCCCCAGCATTTT	CASKETGSSQPQHF
.	TRBD2	TRBV20-1	TRBJ2-5	TGCAGTGCTAGAGATCTGTTCCCGGGACTAGCGGGCTATTTCCGTCCCCAGTACTTC	CSARDLFPGLAGYFRPQYF
.	.	TRBV4-3	TRBJ2-4	TGCGCCAGCAGCCAGGACAGCCTTACCGGGATTCAGTACTTC	CASSQDSLTGIQYF
.	.	TRBV6-1	TRBJ2-1	TGTGCCAGCAGTGAAGCCGGGCACTCCTCCTACAATGAGCAGTTCTTC	CASSEAGHSSYNEQFF
many	.	TRBV27	TRBJ1-1	TGTGCCAGCAGTTATGCGATGAACACTGAAGCTTTCTTT	CASSYAMNTEAFF
.	.	TRBV7-9	TRBJ2-1	TGTGCCAGCGGACCGGGGGACAGAGCCTACAATGAGCAGTTCTTC	CASGPGDRAYNEQFF
few	TRBD1	TRBV15	TRBJ1-1	TGTGCCACCAACGAAGACAGGGCGGAGACTGAAGCTTTCTTT	CATNEDRAETEAFF
few	TRBD2	TRBV6-2/TRBV6-3	TRBJ2-1	TGTGCCAGCAGTTCTGGAGGACTAGCGGGCCCGAGCTCCTACAATGAGCAGTTCTTC	CASSSGGLAGPSSYNEQFF
.	.	TRBV6-1	TRBJ2-1	TGTGCCAGCAGTGAAGCGTGGATGGGAGCGGACAATGAGCAGTTCTTC	CASSEAWMGADNEQFF
few	TRBD1	TRBV20-1	TRBJ2-7	TGCAGTGCTAGATCTGTCGGACAGGGTAGCTCCTACGAGCAGTACTTC	CSARSVGQGSSYEQYF
.	.	TRBV3-1	TRBJ2-2	TGTGCCAGCAGCCGAGCGGGACACGGGGAGCTGTTTTTT	CASSRAGHGELFF
.	.	TRBV6-6	TRBJ2-3	TGTGCCAGCAGTTACGGTGAAGATAGCACAGATACGCAGTATTTT	CASSYGEDSTDTQYF
few	.	TRBV27	TRBJ2-3	TGTGCCAGCAGTTTAGTCCAGCCCTACACAGATACGCAGTATTTT	CASSLVQPYTDTQYF
.	TRBD2	TRBV24-1	TRBJ2-1	TGTGCCACCAGTGATTTACTAGCGGGGGACAATGAGCAGTTCTTC	CATSDLLAGDNEQFF
few	.	TRBV28	TRBJ1-1	TGTGCCAGCAGCACGACAGTTGCTGAAGCTTTCTTT	CASSTTVAEAFF
few	TRBD1	TRBV4-3	TRBJ1-1	TGCGCCAGCAGCCAAGATTGGAATGGACAGGTCGCTGAAGCTTTCTTT	CASSQDWNGQVAEAFF
.	.	TRBV6-6	TRBJ2-7	TGTGCCAGCAGTTACTCCTCCGCCCGGTACGAGCAGTACTTC	CASSYSSARYEQYF
.	.	TRBV27	TRBJ2-5	TGTGCCAGCAGAGGAGCCCAAGAGGCCCAGTACTTC	CASRGAQEAQYF
few	.	TRBV6-1	TRBJ2-1	TGTGCCAGCAGTTCGGGTACCGGGCCCTCTTACAATGAGCAGTTCTTC	CASSSGTGPSYNEQFF
few	TRBD2	TRBV20-1	TRBJ2-3	TGCAGTGTAACTAGCGGCACAGATACGCAGTATTTT	CSVTSGTDTQYF
few	.	TRBV7-9	TRBJ2-5	TGTGCCAGCAGCTTAACGGACGAGTACCAAGAGACCCAGTACTTC	CASSLTDEYQETQYF
.	.	TRBV28	TRBJ1-1	TGTGCCAGCAGTTTAACCACTTTGATGGACACTGAAGCTTTCTTT	CASSLTTLMDTEAFF
.	.	TRBV15	TRBJ1-1	TGTGCCACCAGCAGCCCCCCAGGTACTGAAGCTTTCTTT	CATSSPPGTEAFF
.	.	TRBV18	TRBJ2-5	TGTGCCAGCTCTTTAAGCCGACAAGAGACCCAGTACTTC	CASSLSRQETQYF
.	TRBD2	TRBV4-1	TRBJ2-5	TGCGCCAGCAGCCAAGATCCCAGAACGGGAGGCGGGGAGACCCAGTACTTC	CASSQDPRTGGGETQYF
once	TRBD1	TRBV24-1	TRBJ1-1	TGTGCCACCAGTGAATCTGGGACAGGGGCTGAAGCTTTCTTT	CATSESGTGAEAFF
.	TRBD1	TRBV7-2	TRBJ1-6	TGTGCCAGCAGCCGACAGGGTGGTAATTCACCCCTCCACTTT	CASSRQGGNSPLHF
.	TRBD2	TRBV20-1	TRBJ2-1	TGCAGTGCTAGAACTACCACTAGCGCCCGCCAGTTCTTC	CSARTTTSARQFF
few	TRBD1	TRBV10-3	TRBJ2-3	TGTGCCATCAGTGCGACAGGGGGCACAGATACGCAGTATTTT	CAISATGGTDTQYF
many	.	TRBV6-1	TRBJ1-3	TGTGCCAGCAGTGCAGGCATCTCTGGAAACACCATATATTTT	CASSAGISGNTIYF
many	.	TRBV7-6	TRBJ2-3	TGTGCCAGCCGTCAGCGAGACTCCACAGATACGCAGTATTTT	CASRQRDSTDTQYF
.	TRBD1	TRBV2	TRBJ2-7	TGTGCCACCTCCGACAGGGGGATATACGAGCAGTACTTC	CATSDRGIYEQYF
.	TRBD1	TRBV25-1	TRBJ2-3	TGTGCCAGCAGTGAGGACAGGGGCACAGATACGCAGTATTTT	CASSEDRGTDTQYF
.	TRBD2	TRBV28	TRBJ2-1	TGTGCCAGCAGTCCGAATGGACTAGCGGGGGGGTTCTTC	CASSPNGLAGGFF
.	.	TRBV28	TRBJ1-2	TGTGCCAGCAGTTTGGGGGGGGCAGCTAACTATGGCTACACCTTC	CASSLGGAANYGYTF
.	TRBD1	TRBV6-1	TRBJ1-1	TGTGCCAGCAGTTATACAGGGGTGGGCACTGAAGCTTTCTTT	CASSYTGVGTEAFF
.	.	TRBV7-9	TRBJ2-1	TGTGCCAGCAGCTTAGTGGACTTGCGAAGGAATGAGCAGTTCTTC	CASSLVDLRRNEQFF
.	TRBD2	TRBV6-2/TRBV6-3	TRBJ2-7	TGTGCCATCCCGACTCCGGGGGGGACCTACGAGCAGTACTTC	CAIPTPGGTYEQYF
.	.	TRBV28	TRBJ2-1	TGTGCCAGCAGCCTCGCGGCAGGGGCCTACGAGCAGTTCTTC	CASSLAAGAYEQFF
few	TRBD1	TRBV29-1	TRBJ2-5	TGCAGCGCTGGGGGACAGGGGATGGAGACCCAGTACTTC	CSAGGQGMETQYF
few	.	TRBV27	TRBJ1-1	TGTGCCAGCAGTTCAACCTACAGCACCCGGAACACTGAAGCTTTCTTT	CASSSTYSTRNTEAFF
few	.	TRBV6-2/TRBV6-3	TRBJ1-2	TGTGCCAGCAGATCTTGGAGGATCCCCTATGGCTACACCTTC	CASRSWRIPYGYTF
few	TRBD1	TRBV6-1	TRBJ2-2	TGTGCCAGCAGTAGGGACAGCTCGAACACCGGGGAGCTGTTTTTT	CASSRDSSNTGELFF
few	.	TRBV20-1	TRBJ2-7	TGCAGTGCTAGAGTGACAGCCTACGAGCAGTACTTC	CSARVTAYEQYF
few	TRBD1	TRBV5-4	TRBJ1-1	TGTGCCAGCAGCAGACAGGGGGCCTTAAGCACTGAAGCTTTCTTT	CASSRQGALSTEAFF
few	.	TRBV6-2/TRBV6-3	TRBJ1-1	TGTGCCACCAATGGGGCAGGCCTCCCTGGGGAGACTGAAGCTTTCTTT	CATNGAGLPGETEAFF
few	TRBD2	TRBV12-3/TRBV12-4	TRBJ2-5	TGTGCCAGCAGTTTGGTCGGGACTAGCAACCAAGAGACCCAGTACTTC	CASSLVGTSNQETQYF
.	.	TRBV11-2	TRBJ2-3	TGTGCCAGCAGCTCTACTAGCCCCACAGATACGCAGTATTTT	CASSSTSPTDTQYF
.	.	TRBV4-2	TRBJ2-3	TGTGCCAGCAGCCAAACGACAACTAGCACAGATACGCAGTATTTT	CASSQTTTSTDTQYF
.	.	TRBV6-2/TRBV6-3	TRBJ2-1	TGTGCCAGCAGTTTGGACACCTACTCCTACAATGAGCAGTTCTTC	CASSLDTYSYNEQFF
.	.	TRBV28	TRBJ2-1	TGTGCCAGCAGTCCGCGGACTACCAGGGGGAATGAGCAGTTCTTC	CASSPRTTRGNEQFF
many	TRBD2	TRBV20-1	TRBJ2-3	TGCAGTGCTCTCTGGACTAGCCGCACAGATACGCAGTATTTT	CSALWTSRTDTQYF
.	TRBD2	TRBV6-6	TRBJ2-1	TGTGCCAGCAGTTACTCCCTAGCGGGGGGCTCCTACAATGAGCAGTTCTTC	CASSYSLAGGSYNEQFF
few	.	TRBV7-2	TRBJ2-3	TGTGCCGGGACTTGGGGGCCGAACACAGATACGCAGTATTTT	CAGTWGPNTDTQYF